These T cell receptor beta chains were read from a single sample in a study of T cells in Graves' hyperthyroidism and ophthalmopathy. Each CDR3 protein gets one entry after TCRdb re-called the multiplex PCR reads with MiXCR. Among under 350,000 distinct CDR3 sequences listed, 18% were seen once. The sequenced sample was blood. These receptors were taken from a woman aged 50 to 65 with Graves' hyperthyroidism. Each CDR3 is given with its conserved first and last residue. The D gene is left open where the match is weak. Some rows have no size entry. The others give once, few or many, or a class for an expanded clone.

D gene	J gene	V gene	clone size	CDR3 DNA	CDR3 protein
TRBD2	TRBJ2-5	TRBV5-1	NA	TGCGCCAGCAGCACGGGACTAGGGGTAGAGACCCAGTACTTC	CASSTGLGVETQYF
NA	TRBJ2-6	TRBV6-1	few	TGTGCCAGCAGTGACCCGGGCCCCTCTGGGGCCAACGTCCTGACTTTC	CASSDPGPSGANVLTF
NA	TRBJ2-2	TRBV29-1	few	TGCAGCGTTGGGGGGGTCGGCACCGGGGAGCTGTTTTTT	CSVGGVGTGELFF
NA	TRBJ2-5	TRBV20-1	many	TGCACCGGTCTGGGTCCCGACACGAACCAAGAGACCCAGTACTTC	CTGLGPDTNQETQYF
NA	TRBJ1-3	TRBV4-1	few	TGCGCCAGCAGCCAAGATCAGGGGATCGGAAACACCATATATTTT	CASSQDQGIGNTIYF
NA	TRBJ2-3	TRBV5-1	few	TGCGCCAGCAGCTTGTTCACCCCCGCCGCAGATACGCAGTATTTT	CASSLFTPAADTQYF
NA	TRBJ2-2	TRBV5-1	few	TGCGCCAGCAGACTCTGGTCAGGGGAAACCGGGGAGCTGTTTTTT	CASRLWSGETGELFF
NA	TRBJ1-4	TRBV3-1	few	TGTGCCAGCAGCCAGATTAGAAGGGGTCCTAATGAAAAACTGTTTTTT	CASSQIRRGPNEKLFF
NA	TRBJ1-6	TRBV27	many	TGTGCCAGCAGGTCACGGGTCGGTAATTCACCCCTCCACTTT	CASRSRVGNSPLHF
NA	TRBJ1-1	TRBV28	few	TGTGCCAGCGGTAGCTTTGAAGCTTTCTTT	CASGSFEAFF
NA	TRBJ1-1	TRBV28	few	TGTGCCACTGAAACCTTCAAGAACACTGAAGCTTTCTTT	CATETFKNTEAFF
NA	TRBJ2-7	TRBV11-3	NA	TGTGCCAGCAGCCACATCAGGCAGACGTACGAGCAGTACTTC	CASSHIRQTYEQYF
NA	TRBJ1-6	TRBV18	many	TGTGCCAGCTCACTCACACAGGGTCGTGATTCACCCCTCCACTTT	CASSLTQGRDSPLHF
TRBD2	TRBJ2-5	TRBV7-9	many	TGTGCCAGCAGCGGTGGGACTAGCGGGAGTGGCGAGACCCAGTACTTC	CASSGGTSGSGETQYF
TRBD1	TRBJ1-1	TRBV12-3/TRBV12-4	many	TGTGCCAGCACTCCTCGACAGGGAGGAGACACTGAAGCTTTCTTT	CASTPRQGGDTEAFF
NA	TRBJ1-3	TRBV30	NA	TGTGCCTGGAGCGGGCAGGGAAACACCATATATTTT	CAWSGQGNTIYF
NA	TRBJ2-1	TRBV9	NA	TGTGCCAGCAGCGTAGGGGAGATTGAGCAGTTCTTC	CASSVGEIEQFF
TRBD2	TRBJ2-2	TRBV20-1	few	TGCAGTGCTAGGATGGACCTCGGGGGGGCAACCGGGGAGCTGGTTTTT	CSARMDLGGATGELVF
TRBD1	TRBJ1-2	TRBV5-1	few	TGCGCCAGCAGCCAGGGCGACTTAACAGGGGCTCATGGCTACACCTTC	CASSQGDLTGAHGYTF
TRBD1	TRBJ2-2	TRBV5-1	few	TGCGCCAGCAGCTTGACAGGGGGACGGACCGGGGAGCTGTTTTTT	CASSLTGGRTGELFF
NA	TRBJ2-7	TRBV28	many	TGTGCCAGCAGTTTGCCAGCGAGAAACCTCCCCCACGAGCAGTACTTC	CASSLPARNLPHEQYF
NA	TRBJ1-2	TRBV27	few	TGTGCCAGCAGTTTAGCCTCGGGGGGGTATGGCTACACCTTC	CASSLASGGYGYTF